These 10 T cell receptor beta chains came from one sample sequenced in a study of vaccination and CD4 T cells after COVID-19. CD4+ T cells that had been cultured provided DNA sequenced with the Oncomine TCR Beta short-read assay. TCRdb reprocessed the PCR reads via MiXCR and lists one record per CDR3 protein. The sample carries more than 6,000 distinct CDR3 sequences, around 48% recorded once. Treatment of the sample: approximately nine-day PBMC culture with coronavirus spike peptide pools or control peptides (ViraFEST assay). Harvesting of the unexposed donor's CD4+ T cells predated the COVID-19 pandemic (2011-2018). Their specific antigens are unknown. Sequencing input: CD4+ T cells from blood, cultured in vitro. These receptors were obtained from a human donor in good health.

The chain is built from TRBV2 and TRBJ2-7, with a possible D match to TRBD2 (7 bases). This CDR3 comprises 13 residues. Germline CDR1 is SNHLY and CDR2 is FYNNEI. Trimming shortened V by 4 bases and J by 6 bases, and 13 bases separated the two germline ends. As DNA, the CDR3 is TGTGCCAGCAGTGTCCAGGGAGGGGGCGAGCAGTACTTC. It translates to CASSVQGGGEQYF.

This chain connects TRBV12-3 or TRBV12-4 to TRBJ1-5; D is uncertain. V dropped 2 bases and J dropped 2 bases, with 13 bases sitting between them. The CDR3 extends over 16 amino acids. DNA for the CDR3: TGTGCCAGCAGTTTATATGCGCTTAGGGGCAATCAGCCCCAGCATTTT. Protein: CASSLYALRGNQPQHF.

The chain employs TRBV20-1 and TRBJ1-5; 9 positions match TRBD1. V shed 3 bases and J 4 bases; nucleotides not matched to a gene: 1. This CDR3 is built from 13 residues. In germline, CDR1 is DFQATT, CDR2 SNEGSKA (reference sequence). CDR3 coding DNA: TGCAGTGCTAGTGACAGGGGGAATCAGCCCCAGCATTTT. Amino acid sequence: CSASDRGNQPQHF.

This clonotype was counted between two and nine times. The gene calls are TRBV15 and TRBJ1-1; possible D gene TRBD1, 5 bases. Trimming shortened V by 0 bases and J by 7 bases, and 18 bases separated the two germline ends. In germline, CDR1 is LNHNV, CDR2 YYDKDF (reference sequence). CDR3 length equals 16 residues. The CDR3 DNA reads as TGTGCCACCAGCAGAGAAATTGGGGGAGGGCTAAATGAAGCTTTCTTT. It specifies CATSREIGGGLNEAFF.

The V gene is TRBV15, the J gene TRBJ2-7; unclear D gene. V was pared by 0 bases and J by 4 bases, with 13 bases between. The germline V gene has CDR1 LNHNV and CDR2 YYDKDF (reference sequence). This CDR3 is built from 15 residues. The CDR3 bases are TGTGCCACCAGCAGAGATCTTAGGGAATTTTACGAGCAGTACTTC. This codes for CATSRDLREFYEQYF.

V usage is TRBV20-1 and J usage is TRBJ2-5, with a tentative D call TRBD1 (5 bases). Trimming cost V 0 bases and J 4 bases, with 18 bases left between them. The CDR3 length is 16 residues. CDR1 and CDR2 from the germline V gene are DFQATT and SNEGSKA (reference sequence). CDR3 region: CSARDSGPRVGETQYF. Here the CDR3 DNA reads TGCAGTGCTAGAGATAGTGGCCCCAGGGTGGGAGAGACCCAGTACTTC.

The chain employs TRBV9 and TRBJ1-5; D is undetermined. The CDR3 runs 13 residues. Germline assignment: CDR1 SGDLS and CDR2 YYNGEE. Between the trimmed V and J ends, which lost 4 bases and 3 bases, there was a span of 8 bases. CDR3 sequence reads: CASSPSPNQPQHF. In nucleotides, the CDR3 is TGTGCCAGCAGCCCGTCCCCCAATCAGCCCCAGCATTTT.

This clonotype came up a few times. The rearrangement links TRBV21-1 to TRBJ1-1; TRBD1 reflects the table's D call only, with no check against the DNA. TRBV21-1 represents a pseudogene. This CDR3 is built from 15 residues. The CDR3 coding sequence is TGTGCCAGCAGCACCCAGGACAGAATGAACACTGAAGCTTTCTTT. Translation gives CASSTQDRMNTEAFF.

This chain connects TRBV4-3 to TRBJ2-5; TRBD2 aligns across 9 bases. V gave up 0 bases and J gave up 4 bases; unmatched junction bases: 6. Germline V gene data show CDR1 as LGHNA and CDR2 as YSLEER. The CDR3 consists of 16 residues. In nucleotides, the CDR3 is TGCGCCAGCAGCCAAGATGAGACTAGCGGATTAGAGACCCAGTACTTC. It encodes CASSQDETSGLETQYF.

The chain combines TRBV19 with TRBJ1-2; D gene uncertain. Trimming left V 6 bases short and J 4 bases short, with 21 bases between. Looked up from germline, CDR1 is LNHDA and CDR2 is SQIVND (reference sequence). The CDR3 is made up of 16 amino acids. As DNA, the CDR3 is TGTGCCAGTAGCCCGGCGAGGGCAAGTCTTGGCTATGGCTACACCTTC. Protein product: CASSPARASLGYGYTF.